This T cell receptor beta chain was recorded in a study of Ad26.COV2.S vaccination and SARS-CoV-2 variants. Study-wide background: Once, or twice with 56 days between doses, Ad26.COV2.S was given intramuscularly. Study-wide findings and caveats: Vaccinated and placebo-treated recipients had similar non-spike TCR breadth. Marked by substantial breadth, spike-specific CD8+ and CD4+ T cell responses were reportedly seen after vaccination.

Trimming took 1 base from V and 7 from J; bases not matched to a gene: 14. The CDR3 is 18 amino acids. The germline CDR1 and CDR2 sequences are MGHDK and SYGVNS. This table comes from immunoSEQ multiplex PCR, and its TCRdb copy is limited to in-frame clones, with some not included. The sample includes about 320,000 clones, approximately 80% of them seen just once. As to this clone: Its specificity is unknown.

The treatment here: around 19 received Ad26.COV2.S at low or high dose, single or two shots; about 5 received placebo; per-sample allocation not given. At day 63 after the first vaccine or placebo injection, samples were drawn. The input for sequencing was peripheral blood, taken in a trial of Ad26.COV2.S vaccine versus placebo. The chain couples TRBV25-1 to TRBJ2-1; 9 bases align to TRBD2. The sequence was obtained from a person between 18 and 60 years old who received the Ad26.COV2.S COVID-19 vaccine or a placebo. The DNA of the CDR3 is TGTGCCAGCAGTGAATGGGGACCCTTAGCGGGGGCGGGGAATGAGCAGTTCTTC. It translates to CASSEWGPLAGAGNEQFF.